This entry is about one T cell receptor (beta chain). The entry originates in a study of blood T cell repertoires in COVID-19. Across the study: In each case, the material was cDNA or gDNA derived from T cells, B-cell-depleted T cells, or PBMCs.

Original methodology: Estimated nucleated cell counts came from reference gene primer amplification. The table came from immunoSEQ multiplex PCR; TCRdb's copy has only in-frame clones and leaves some out. V, J and clone size were drawn from that table, and D and trimming were deduced from the DNA. Of 200,000 to 250,000 clones listed, roughly 84% were seen once; the top ten hold about 2.1%. This CDR3 has 14 residues. Germline CDR1 reads MNHEY; CDR2 reads SVGAGI. Trimming removed 6 bases from V and 3 bases from J; junction bases left unmatched: 5. The sequence derives from an older woman with acute or convalescent COVID-19. V and J are TRBV6-5 and TRBJ2-7; TRBD2 matches at 10 bases. Material for sequencing was peripheral blood. CDR3 protein: CASRRTSGFYEQYF. CDR3 nucleotides: TGTGCCAGCAGACGGACTAGCGGATTCTACGAGCAGTACTTC.